The 29 T cell receptor beta chains given below trace back to one sample, sequenced in a study of blood T cell repertoires in COVID-19. Repertoires were generated with immunoSEQ multiplex PCR, while TCRdb's copy carries only in-frame clones and drops some. Among roughly 280,000 clones listed, about 88% were seen once. Sample: peripheral blood. Receptors originate from an older woman with COVID-19, enrolled during active disease.

The rearrangement links TRBV4-1 to TRBJ2-1, with 7 bases lining up with TRBD2. The CDR3 has 17 residues. Per the germline V gene, CDR1 is MGHRA and CDR2 is YSYEKL. V gave up 0 bases and J gave up 9 bases; unmatched junction bases: 14. The CDR3 region is CASSQDRVPRERGEQFF. The CDR3 DNA reads TGCGCCAGCAGCCAAGATCGAGTTCCGCGGGAGAGGGGTGAGCAGTTCTTC.

J is TRBJ2-3 and V is TRBV21-1; TRBD1 is the table's D call and was not checked against the DNA. TRBV21-1 is a pseudogene segment. CDR3 length equals 15 residues. In nucleotides, the CDR3 is TGTGCCAGCAGCCCTCAACAGGGGAGGACAGATACGCAGTATTTT. It specifies CASSPQQGRTDTQYF.

CDR3 amino acids: CASSRWGRVTSRETQYF. In DNA, the CDR3 is TGTGCCAGCAGTCGCTGGGGCAGGGTAACGAGCAGAGAGACCCAGTACTTC. The chain is built from TRBV6-6 and TRBJ2-5; possible D gene TRBD1, 5 bases. CDR1 and CDR2 from the germline V gene are MNHNY and SVGAGI (reference sequence). There are 17 residues in the CDR3. The V and J ends lost 5 bases and 4 bases respectively, with 23 bases between them.

This CDR3 is CASSPRTSGNYEQYF. CDR3 in DNA: TGTGCCAGCAGCCCGCGGACTAGCGGGAATTACGAGCAGTACTTC. This sequence joins TRBV7-2 and TRBJ2-7; TRBD2 matches 12 bases. Losses at the gene ends were 5 bases for V and 4 bases for J; bases not matched to a gene: 6. Germline loops: CDR1 SGHTA, CDR2 FQGNSA. This CDR3 contains 15 residues.

This clone was found once. The rearrangement links TRBV7-9 to TRBJ2-1; 7 nucleotides agree with TRBD1. The CDR3 totals 15 residues. V lost 5 bases to trimming and J lost 5 bases; unmatched junction nucleotides: 9. Germline loops: CDR1 SEHNR, CDR2 FQNEAQ (reference sequence). The CDR3 sequence is CASSLSSGQNNEQFF. The DNA for the CDR3 is TGTGCCAGCAGCCTCAGCTCGGGACAGAACAATGAGCAGTTCTTC.

This clone was counted between two and nine times. The chain couples TRBV3-1 (or the pseudogene TRBV3-2) to TRBJ2-7; 14 bases are shared with TRBD2. V gave up 1 base and J gave up 0 bases; unmatched junction bases: 5. Germline V gives CDR1 LGHDT, CDR2 YNNKEL (reference sequence). This CDR3 is 18 amino acids long. This CDR3 reads CASSQGLAGGKSSYEQYF. The CDR3 nucleotides read TGTGCCAGCAGCCAAGGACTAGCGGGAGGGAAAAGCTCCTACGAGCAGTACTTC.

The chain is built from TRBV30 and TRBJ2-3; 9 nucleotides align to TRBD2. The junction had 7 bases not matched to a gene; V was cut back by 2 bases and J by 4 bases. This CDR3 has 15 residues. The V gene's germline CDR1 is GTSNPN and CDR2 SVGIG (reference sequence). The CDR3 is CAWSFGSGSADTQYF. In DNA form, the CDR3 reads TGTGCCTGGAGTTTTGGTAGCGGGAGCGCAGATACGCAGTATTTT. Together with reference TRBV30 and TRBJ2-3, the CDR3 gives the full variable domain: SQTIHQWPATLVQPVGSPLSLECTVEGTSNPNLYWYRQAAGRGLQLLFYSVGIGQISSEVPQNLSASRPQDRQFILSSKKLLLSDSGFYLCAWSFGSGSADTQYFGPGTRLTVL.

In its sample, this clone was seen once. Here the CDR3 DNA reads TGTGCCTGGACTTTGGGGGCAGCCGGAAACACCATATATTTT. Protein: CAWTLGAAGNTIYF. J is TRBJ1-3 and V is TRBV30; tentative D call: TRBD1 (6 bases). This CDR3 has 14 residues. Germline V gene lookup returns CDR1 GTSNPN and CDR2 SVGIG (reference sequence). V was cut by 4 bases and J by 4 bases, with 14 bases left in between.

The V and J genes are TRBV7-2 and TRBJ2-6; 8 bases line up with TRBD1. Trimming removed 1 base from V and 4 bases from J; junction bases left unmatched: 9. The germline CDR1 and CDR2 sequences are SGHTA and FQGNSA. The CDR3 length is 18 residues. The CDR3 sequence is CASSLGFQGATGANVLTF. In DNA form, the CDR3 reads TGTGCCAGCAGCTTAGGCTTTCAGGGGGCGACGGGGGCCAACGTCCTGACTTTC.

This sequence joins TRBV28 and TRBJ1-1; tentative D call: TRBD1 (5 bases). The CDR3 loop spans 15 amino acids. Between the trimmed V and J ends, which lost 7 bases and 0 bases, there was a span of 15 bases. Per germline, CDR1 MDHEN and CDR2 SYDVKM. CDR3 DNA sequence: TGTGCCAGCAAGTTAAGGGGCGGAATGAACACTGAAGCTTTCTTT. This sequence encodes CASKLRGGMNTEAFF.

In DNA, the CDR3 is TGTGCCAGCTCTCAACAGGGTCGGGGTCATCAGCCCCAGCATTTT. Translation gives CASSQQGRGHQPQHF. The rearrangement joins TRBV18 to TRBJ1-5, with D maybe TRBD1 (6 bases). The CDR3 is 15 amino acids. Germline CDR1 and CDR2: KGHSH and LQKENI. The V end was cut by 6 bases, the J end by 5 bases, with 17 bases between.

The genes are TRBV11-1 and TRBJ2-3; D gene ambiguous. CDR3 length equals 12 residues. Trimming shortened V by 5 bases and J by 0 bases, and 3 bases separated the two germline ends. CDR1 is SGHAT and CDR2 is FQDESV in the germline V gene (reference sequence). The CDR3 loop reads CASSLSTDTQYF. In DNA, the CDR3 is TGTGCCAGCAGCCTTAGCACAGATACGCAGTATTTT. The variable domain in full, completed from reference TRBV11-1 and TRBJ2-3, reads EAEVAQSPRYKITEKSQAVAFWCDPISGHATLYWYRQILGQGPELLVQFQDESVVDDSQLPKDRFSAERLKGVDSTLKIQPAELGDSAMYLCASSLSTDTQYFGPGTRLTVL.

The chain couples TRBV15 to TRBJ2-2; 11 bases are shared with TRBD2. This CDR3 contains 19 residues. V gave up 1 base and J gave up 2 bases; unmatched junction bases: 9. Germline V CDR1 and CDR2: LNHNV, YYDKDF (reference sequence). The CDR3 sequence is CATSRVLGTSGYNTGELFF. The CDR3 DNA follows: TGTGCCACCAGCAGAGTCTTGGGGACTAGCGGATATAACACCGGGGAGCTGTTTTTT.

The chain is built from TRBV5-4 and TRBJ1-1; 7 bases fit TRBD1. V gave up 2 bases and J gave up 3 bases; unmatched junction bases: 7. Looked up from germline, CDR1 is SGHNT and CDR2 is YYREEE (reference sequence). The length of the CDR3 is 15 residues. In DNA, the CDR3 is TGTGCCAGCAGCTTAGGGGGCAGTGCGGACACTGAAGCTTTCTTT. Encoded protein: CASSLGGSADTEAFF.

A single count supports this clone. The V gene is TRBV5-1, the J gene TRBJ2-7, with D possibly being TRBD2 (6 bases). Germline V CDR1 and CDR2: SGHRS, YFSETQ. This CDR3 spans 14 amino acids. The germline V and J ends were trimmed by 0 bases and 3 bases, with 10 bases remaining between them. DNA of the CDR3: TGCGCCAGCAGCTTGGCCCAGGGAGGCTACGAGCAGTACTTC. This gives the protein CASSLAQGGYEQYF.

The J gene is TRBJ2-7, the V gene TRBV6-2 or TRBV6-3; TRBD1 is a possible D gene (6 bases). The CDR3 contains 14 residues. CDR1 is MNHEY, CDR2 SVGEGT, per germline. The ends were cut back, 5 bases at V and 3 bases at J, with 14 bases in the middle. The CDR3 sequence is CASSTGTYGYEQYF. DNA for the CDR3: TGTGCCAGCAGTACAGGGACCTACGGCTACGAGCAGTACTTC.

The genes are TRBV19 and TRBJ1-5, with TRBD1 identical over 9 bases. CDR3 length: 14 residues. Germline V gene data show CDR1 as LNHDA and CDR2 as SQIVND (reference sequence). V shed 5 bases and J 5 bases; nucleotides not matched to a gene: 4. The CDR3, as DNA: TGTGCCAGTAGTTCCACAGGGGGCTATCAGCCCCAGCATTTT. This codes for CASSSTGGYQPQHF.

The rearrangement uses TRBV18 and TRBJ2-5; a weak D match, TRBD1 (6 bases). Deletions cut 8 bases from V and 2 bases from J, with 15 bases between. Germline CDR1 reads KGHSH; CDR2 reads LQKENI. The CDR3 is 14 residues long. The CDR3 loop is CASPFQGTQETQYF. As DNA, the CDR3 is TGTGCCAGCCCCTTTCAGGGGACGCAAGAGACCCAGTACTTC.

The gene calls are TRBV7-2 and TRBJ1-6; tentatively, D is TRBD1 (5 bases). The CDR3 covers 15 residues. Trimming shortened V by 2 bases and J by 10 bases, and 15 bases separated the two germline ends. In germline, CDR1 is SGHTA, CDR2 FQGNSA. DNA for the CDR3: TGTGCCAGCAGCTTAAGGCCAGGGACTAACTCACCCCTCCACTTT. Amino acids: CASSLRPGTNSPLHF.

The chain links TRBV29-1 to TRBJ2-3, with D unresolved. CDR1 is SQVTM, CDR2 ANQGSEA, per germline. V was shortened by 4 bases and J by 0 bases, with 8 bases between the two germline ends. CDR3 length: 13 amino acids. DNA for the CDR3: TGCAGCGTTGGAAGCACCAGCACAGATACGCAGTATTTT. The encoded protein is CSVGSTSTDTQYF.

The V and J genes are TRBV9 and TRBJ2-1, with 8 bases identical to TRBD1. Germline CDR1 is SGDLS and CDR2 is YYNGEE. The ends lost 2 bases at V and 2 bases at J; junction bases unmatched: 6. CDR3 size: 16 residues. CDR3: CASSVITGGTYNEQFF. The CDR3 DNA is TGTGCCAGCAGCGTGATAACAGGGGGTACCTACAATGAGCAGTTCTTC.

This chain uses TRBV5-1 with TRBJ1-1, with 9 positions matching TRBD1. CDR1 is SGHRS and CDR2 is YFSETQ in the germline V gene. The V and J ends lost 7 bases and 0 bases, in that order; junction bases with no gene match: 1. CDR3 size: 13 residues. CDR3 coding DNA: TGCGCCAGCGGACAGGGGATGAACACTGAAGCTTTCTTT. Translated, it gives CASGQGMNTEAFF.

The rearrangement joins TRBV29-1 to TRBJ2-7, with a tentative D call TRBD1 (7 bases). The CDR3 covers 16 residues. Germline V lookup: CDR1 SQVTM, CDR2 ANQGSEA. V was shortened by 0 bases and J by 2 bases, with 17 bases between the two germline ends. CDR3 protein: CSVEDRETGLAYEQYF. The CDR3 nucleotides read TGCAGCGTTGAAGATCGGGAGACAGGGTTGGCCTACGAGCAGTACTTC.

CDR3 sequence (DNA): TGCGCCAGCAGCCAAGACTCGGGGGGCTCCTACAATGAGCAGTTCTTC. Translation: CASSQDSGGSYNEQFF. The V and J genes are TRBV4-1 and TRBJ2-1; 7 bases line up with TRBD2. Germline CDR1 reads MGHRA; CDR2 reads YSYEKL. This CDR3 comprises 16 residues. V lost 0 bases to trimming and J lost 0 bases; unmatched junction nucleotides: 2.

This clone occurred once. CDR3 sequence reads: CASSPGQGRRGRETQYF. Written as DNA, the CDR3 is TGTGCCAGCAGCCCGGGACAGGGGCGGAGGGGGAGAGAGACCCAGTACTTC. This rearrangement joins TRBV11-3 to TRBJ2-5; 10 nucleotides agree with TRBD1. V dropped 5 bases and J dropped 4; count of bases not matched to a gene: 13. This CDR3 comprises 17 residues. CDR1 SGHNT and CDR2 YENEEA come from the germline V gene.

The chain uses TRBV5-1 and TRBJ1-1, with D possibly matching TRBD1 (6 bases). V lost 4 bases and J lost 3, with 13 bases in between. Germline values: CDR1 SGHRS, CDR2 YFSETQ. This CDR3 contains 14 residues. The CDR3 sequence: CASSAQGGYTEAFF. In DNA form, the CDR3 reads TGCGCCAGCAGCGCACAGGGAGGGTACACTGAAGCTTTCTTT.

The V gene is TRBV30, the J gene TRBJ2-5, with a weak D call TRBD2 (5 bases). The V end lost 3 bases, the J end lost 2 bases, and 19 bases lay between the germline ends. CDR3 size: 16 residues. Germline loops: CDR1 GTSNPN, CDR2 SVGIG (reference sequence). The DNA for the CDR3 is TGTGCCTGGAGCCCCGCCCTGGACTGGAGGCAAGAGACCCAGTACTTC. Translation: CAWSPALDWRQETQYF.

This chain links TRBV6-5 with TRBJ1-5; TRBD1 matches 7 bases. Germline trimming cut 6 bases from V and 2 bases from J; bases unmatched to any gene: 4. The germline CDR1 and CDR2 sequences are MNHEY and SVGAGI. The CDR3 covers 14 residues. The CDR3 reads CASSTGQGNQPQHF. The DNA for the CDR3 is TGTGCCAGCAGCACCGGACAGGGCAATCAGCCCCAGCATTTT.

The V and J genes are TRBV7-9 and TRBJ1-4; 7 bases match TRBD1. Germline assignment: CDR1 SEHNR and CDR2 FQNEAQ (reference sequence). The CDR3 is 12 residues long. J gave up 15 bases and V 6 bases, and 10 bases lay outside the gene matches. The CDR3 here is CASSYRDSSMFF. In nucleotides, the CDR3 is TGTGCCAGCAGTTACCGGGACAGCTCTATGTTTTTT. Combining the CDR3 with reference TRBV7-9 and TRBJ1-4 gives the whole variable domain DTGVSQNPRHKITKRGQNVTFRCDPISEHNRLYWYRQTLGQGPEFLTYFQNEAQLEKSRLLSDRFSAERPKGSFSTLEIQRTEQGDSAMYLCASSYRDSSMFFGSGTQLSVL.